This entry concerns a single T cell receptor beta chain. Its antigen is not known. The table came from immunoSEQ multiplex PCR; TCRdb's copy has only in-frame clones and leaves some out. The sample gives around 560,000 clones, 85% to 95% of which show up once; over 0.095% is in the top ten. Naive CD8 populations comprised CD45RO-negative cells positively selected for CCR7, excluding terminally differentiated effector memory CD45RA+ cells. This CDR3 region has 14 residues. Germline lookup yields CDR1 SGHTA and CDR2 FQGNSA. The source of the sample is a study of shared clonotypes between healthy human individuals. General study points: The sharing of 5% to 5.5% of naive CD4 clonotypes was seen across a handful of donors.

This receptor was taken from a woman younger than 45 in good health. Sequencing used naive CD8+ T cells sorted from blood. The genes are TRBV7-2 and TRBJ2-5; D is uncertain. The J call may be wrong; the DNA end is better matched by TRBJ2-7. In DNA, the CDR3 is TGTGCCAGCAGCTTCGGACCGATTACCTACGAGCAGTACTTC. As protein: CASSFGPITYEQYF.